This TCR beta chain was identified during a study of cytomegalovirus exposure and HLA in healthy donors. General study points: Later analysis demonstrated an association between a missense DCLRE1C variant and TCR beta V- and J-gene trimming.

In this sample, this clone turned up once. Its antigen is undetermined. V shed 2 bases and J shed 9 bases, with 8 bases lying between them. This CDR3 region has 12 residues. The germline V gene encodes CDR1 MDHEN and CDR2 SYDVKM. Primers included in the PCR were 60 Vbeta and 13 Jbeta primers. Method: immunoSEQ multiplex PCR; TCRdb's copy keeps in-frame clones and lacks some. The data hold some 140,000 clones, with over 70% observed a single time. Material: PBMCs. This clonotype was obtained from a man in his thirties or forties in good health and CMV-seronegative. The rearrangement joins TRBV28 to TRBJ2-1; D uncertain. CDR3 in amino acids: CASSLRVPEQFF. The CDR3 bases are TGTGCCAGCAGTTTAAGAGTACCTGAGCAGTTCTTC.